One and the same sample provided the 22 T cell receptor beta chains below, sequenced in a study of blood T cell repertoires in COVID-19 (dated by TCRdb to the early 2020s). Receptors were amplified or captured by the immunoSEQ multiplex PCR assay. This is the immuneACCESS table as TCRdb keeps it, with only in-frame sequences that have V and J called. A part of the clones is gone; compared with another copy, unresolved V genes explain less than half, and the rest is unexplained. Across this sample there are 150,000 to 200,000 clones, with about four fifths seen only once. The top ten constitute more than 7.5% of the sample. Sequencing was done on a sample of peripheral blood. The receptor source for this set is a woman between 65 and 79 years old with acute or convalescent COVID-19.

The chain couples TRBV7-8 to TRBJ1-4, with TRBD1 identical over 7 bases. The V gene end was trimmed by 1 base and the J gene end by 7 bases; junction bases not matched to a gene: 6. CDR3 length equals 15 residues. From germline, CDR1 is SGHVS and CDR2 FQNEAQ. CDR3 residues: CASSLVGGRGEKLFF. CDR3 coding DNA: TGTGCCAGCAGCTTAGTAGGGGGCCGTGGTGAAAAACTGTTTTTT. The whole variable domain, filled in from reference TRBV7-8 and TRBJ1-4, reads GAGVSQSPRYKVAKRGQDVALRCDPISGHVSLFWYQQALGQGPEFLTYFQNEAQLDKSGLPSDRFFAERPEGSVSTLKIQRTQQEDSAVYLCASSLVGGRGEKLFFGSGTQLSVL.

The CDR3 DNA reads as TGCAGCGCAAAATACCAGGGGGGCACTGAAGCTTTCTTT. Its translation: CSAKYQGGTEAFF. This chain joins TRBV29-1 and TRBJ1-1; 7 bases fit TRBD1. Trimming took 7 bases from V and 4 from J; bases not matched to a gene: 9. This CDR3 is 13 amino acids long. CDR1 and CDR2 (germline): SQVTM, ANQGSEA.

The sample holds one count of this clone. The chain joins TRBV6-2 or TRBV6-3 to TRBJ1-4; D remains unclear. The V gene lost 6 bases and the J gene lost 0 bases, with 8 bases spanning the gap. The CDR3 runs 14 residues. Per germline, CDR1 MNHEY and CDR2 SVGEGT. The CDR3 sequence: CASSGGPTNEKLFF. CDR3 DNA: TGTGCCAGCAGCGGTGGGCCAACTAATGAAAAACTGTTTTTT.

This clone was seen a single time. This chain joins TRBV18 and TRBJ2-2, with D hard to call. Germline values: CDR1 KGHSH, CDR2 LQKENI. The CDR3 has 15 residues. Trimming shortened V by 0 bases and J by 3 bases, and 8 bases separated the two germline ends. In nucleotides, the CDR3 is TGTGCCAGCTCACCACCGAACAAAGACACCGGGGAGCTGTTTTTT. It specifies CASSPPNKDTGELFF. Supplemented by reference TRBV18 and TRBJ2-2, the full variable domain reads NAGVMQNPRHLVRRRGQEARLRCSPMKGHSHVYWYRQLPEEGLKFMVYLQKENIIDESGMPKERFSAEFPKEGPSILRIQQVVRGDSAAYFCASSPPNKDTGELFFGEGSRLTVL.

The V call is TRBV7-2, the J call TRBJ1-1; D is possibly TRBD1 (6 bases). Germline V gene lookup returns CDR1 SGHTA and CDR2 FQGNSA. Trimming removed 5 bases at V and 3 bases at J, with 25 bases between. The CDR3 has 18 amino acids. The CDR3 DNA reads as TGTGCCAGCAGCCATAGCCCTCGGGCAGGGGAGATATACACTGAAGCTTTCTTT. Its translation is CASSHSPRAGEIYTEAFF.

The chain links TRBV10-3 to TRBJ2-2; 10 nucleotides line up with TRBD1. The CDR3 is 17 residues long. Losses at the gene ends were 0 bases for V and 7 bases for J; bases not matched to a gene: 8. Germline values: CDR1 ENHRY, CDR2 SYGVKD. CDR3 in DNA: TGTGCCATCAGTGAGTCTAAGAGACAGGGGGCAGACGGGGAGCTGTTTTTT. Translation: CAISESKRQGADGELFF.

The chain links TRBV11-3 to TRBJ1-1, with 7 positions matching TRBD1. Looked up from germline, CDR1 is SGHNT and CDR2 is YENEEA. Trimming cost V 5 bases and J 1 base; bases outside gene matches: 13. CDR3 length equals 17 residues. The CDR3 reads CASSTSPGTVTNTEAFF. CDR3 DNA: TGTGCCAGCAGCACCAGTCCCGGGACAGTGACGAACACTGAAGCTTTCTTT.

This clone was picked up a small number of times. The chain has TRBV24-1 and TRBJ1-1, with a possible D match to TRBD1 (5 bases). This CDR3 contains 13 residues. V lost 4 bases, J lost 7 bases, and 12 bases lay in between. CDR1 and CDR2 (germline): KGHDR, SFDVKD. CDR3 bases: TGTGCCACCAGTGAGCAGGGTAGGGGTGAAGCTTTCTTT. It encodes CATSEQGRGEAFF.

V gene TRBV6-5 combines with J gene TRBJ1-2; 7 bases are a match to TRBD1. The CDR3 contains 14 residues. Germline V gene data show CDR1 as MNHEY and CDR2 as SVGAGI. V was clipped by 6 bases and J by 3 bases; unmatched bases: 7. The CDR3 loop reads CASRPAGTDYGYTF. CDR3 in DNA: TGTGCCAGCAGGCCAGCCGGGACAGACTATGGCTACACCTTC.

The chain joins TRBV6-6 to TRBJ2-2, with 7 bases lining up with TRBD2. The CDR3 runs to 13 residues. Germline CDR1 reads MNHNY; CDR2 reads SVGAGI (reference sequence). The J segment lost 4 bases and the V segment lost 10 bases, leaving 6 bases of the junction unmatched. This chain's CDR3 is CATSTSPTGELFF. The CDR3 bases are TGTGCCACCTCGACTAGCCCCACCGGGGAGCTGTTTTTT.

The chain is built from TRBV6-5 and TRBJ1-5; 9 bases agree with TRBD1. Looked up from germline, CDR1 is MNHEY and CDR2 is SVGAGI. J was trimmed by 1 base and V by 6 bases; bases with no gene match: 4. The length of the CDR3 is 15 residues. The CDR3 region has the DNA TGTGCCAGCAGAGGGGGACAGGGCAGCAATCAGCCCCAGCATTTT. Translation gives CASRGGQGSNQPQHF.

The chain is built from TRBV28 and TRBJ1-2; D is ambiguous. The CDR3 contains 14 residues. Germline CDR1 and CDR2: MDHEN and SYDVKM. The V gene lost 5 bases and the J gene lost 4 bases, with 14 bases spanning the gap. The CDR3 region has the DNA TGTGCCAGCAGTATCGCCGGGAGTTCCTATGGCTACACCTTC. This gives the protein CASSIAGSSYGYTF.

The gene calls are TRBV7-9 and TRBJ1-1; unclear D gene. The CDR3 has 17 residues. V lost 3 bases and J 1 base, leaving 18 bases between the germline ends. Looked up from germline, CDR1 is SEHNR and CDR2 is FQNEAQ (reference sequence). The CDR3 loop reads CASSFSFDISGNTEAFF. CDR3 nucleotides: TGTGCCAGCAGCTTTTCATTCGATATCTCGGGGAACACTGAAGCTTTCTTT. Looking up the rest from reference TRBV7-9 and TRBJ1-1 gives the full variable domain: DTGVSQNPRHKITKRGQNVTFRCDPISEHNRLYWYRQTLGQGPEFLTYFQNEAQLEKSRLLSDRFSAERPKGSFSTLEIQRTEQGDSAMYLCASSFSFDISGNTEAFFGQGTRLTVV.

This clone was counted a single time. The chain has TRBV11-2 and TRBJ1-6, with 7 positions matching TRBD1. This CDR3 contains 15 residues. The germline V gene encodes CDR1 SGHAT and CDR2 FQNNGV. V shed 1 base, J shed 8 bases, and the junction held 5 bases outside the gene matches. CDR3 DNA: TGTGCCAGCAGCTTAGCCGGGACAGTAGATTCACCCCTCCACTTT. Translating gives CASSLAGTVDSPLHF.

The CDR3, as DNA: TGTGCCAGCACCACCGGGGTGAGGGAGAACAATGAGCAGTTCTTC. Protein sequence: CASTTGVRENNEQFF. This chain links TRBV9 with TRBJ2-1, with a weak D call TRBD2 (5 bases). Germline CDR1 and CDR2: SGDLS and YYNGEE. The CDR3 has 15 amino acids. Trimming pared 6 bases from V and 5 bases from J, leaving 18 bases between. The whole variable domain, filled in from reference TRBV9 and TRBJ2-1, reads DSGVTQTPKHLITATGQRVTLRCSPRSGDLSVYWYQQSLDQGLQFLIQYYNGEERAKGNILERFSAQQFPDLHSELNLSSLELGDSALYFCASTTGVRENNEQFFGPGTRLTVL.

V is TRBV15 and J is TRBJ2-5; D is undetermined. CDR3 length: 13 amino acids. Looked up from germline, CDR1 is LNHNV and CDR2 is YYDKDF (reference sequence). Trimming shortened V by 0 bases and J by 2 bases, and 4 bases separated the two germline ends. The CDR3 DNA reads as TGTGCCACCAGCAGAGACAGTCAAGAGACCCAGTACTTC. Translated, it gives CATSRDSQETQYF.

The chain uses TRBV18 and TRBJ1-2, with TRBD1 matching 8 bases. In germline, CDR1 is KGHSH, CDR2 LQKENI. This CDR3 region has 15 residues. V shed 4 bases, J shed 5 bases, and the junction held 9 bases outside the gene matches. The DNA for the CDR3 is TGTGCCAGCTCACTTCAGGGACAGGAGGAATATGGCTACACCTTC. Translation gives CASSLQGQEEYGYTF.

V and J are TRBV27 and TRBJ2-1; 11 positions match TRBD1. With V trimmed by 3 bases and J by 1 base, 5 bases remained unmatched. The CDR3 spans 17 residues. The germline V gene encodes CDR1 MNHEY and CDR2 SMNVEV (reference sequence). CDR3 in amino acids: CASSFRTGGSSYNEQFF. DNA of the CDR3: TGTGCCAGCAGTTTTCGGACAGGGGGCTCATCCTACAATGAGCAGTTCTTC.

This chain joins TRBV5-1 and TRBJ2-7, with 7 bases fitting TRBD1. This CDR3 contains 15 residues. V trimming: 3 bases; J trimming: 3 bases; junction bases outside the gene matches: 9. Germline V gene data show CDR1 as SGHRS and CDR2 as YFSETQ. Written as DNA, the CDR3 is TGCGCCAGCAGCTCTTCTACAGGGGTTAACTACGAGCAGTACTTC. Its translation is CASSSSTGVNYEQYF.

The rearrangement joins TRBV27 to TRBJ1-1; unclear D gene. Trimming left V 8 bases short and J 0 bases short, with 10 bases between. CDR3 size: 13 residues. Looked up from germline, CDR1 is MNHEY and CDR2 is SMNVEV (reference sequence). This CDR3 is CASGVNLNTEAFF. In DNA, the CDR3 is TGTGCCAGCGGAGTCAACCTGAACACTGAAGCTTTCTTT.

The chain recombines TRBV30 with TRBJ2-7; D is perhaps TRBD2 (5 bases). The CDR3 length is 13 residues. V lost 0 bases and J 2 bases, leaving 8 bases between the germline ends. Germline-derived CDR1 and CDR2 are GTSNPN and SVGIG (reference sequence). The CDR3: CAWSVAGTYEQYF. CDR3 DNA: TGTGCCTGGAGTGTAGCCGGGACCTACGAGCAGTACTTC.

This chain links TRBV5-1 with TRBJ1-1, with D possibly TRBD1 on 5 matching bases. The V end was cut by 2 bases, the J end by 1 base, with 12 bases between. CDR3 length: 15 residues. Germline values: CDR1 SGHRS, CDR2 YFSETQ. CDR3 DNA: TGCGCCAGCAGCTTCAACGGGGGGGAGAACACTGAAGCTTTCTTT. Translation gives CASSFNGGENTEAFF.